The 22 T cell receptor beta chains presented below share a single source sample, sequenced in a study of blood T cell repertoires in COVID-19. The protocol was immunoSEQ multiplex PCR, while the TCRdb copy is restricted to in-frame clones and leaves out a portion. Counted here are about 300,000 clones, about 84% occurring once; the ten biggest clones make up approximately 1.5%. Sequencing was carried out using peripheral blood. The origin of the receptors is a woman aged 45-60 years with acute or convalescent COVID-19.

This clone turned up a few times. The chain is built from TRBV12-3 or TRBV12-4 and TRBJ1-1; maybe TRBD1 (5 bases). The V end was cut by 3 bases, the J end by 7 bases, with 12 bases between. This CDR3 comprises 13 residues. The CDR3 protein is CASSLAGRFEAFF. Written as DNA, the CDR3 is TGTGCCAGCAGTTTGGCAGGGCGATTTGAAGCTTTCTTT.

The CDR3 coding sequence is TGTGCCAGCAGTGCCCCCTCAGGGGTGACAGATACGCAGTATTTT. The encoded protein is CASSAPSGVTDTQYF. This chain uses TRBV28 with TRBJ2-3; D might be TRBD1 (6 bases). The CDR3 loop spans 15 amino acids. Germline CDR1 MDHEN, CDR2 SYDVKM. Trimming took 5 bases from V and 3 from J, leaving 15 bases between them.

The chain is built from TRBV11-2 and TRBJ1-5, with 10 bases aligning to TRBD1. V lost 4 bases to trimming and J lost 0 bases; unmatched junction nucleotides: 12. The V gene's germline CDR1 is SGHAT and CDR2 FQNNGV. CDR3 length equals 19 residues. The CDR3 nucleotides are TGTGCCAGCAGCTCTCGGACAGGGGGGCCTCAGTATAGCAATCAGCCCCAGCATTTT. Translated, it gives CASSSRTGGPQYSNQPQHF.

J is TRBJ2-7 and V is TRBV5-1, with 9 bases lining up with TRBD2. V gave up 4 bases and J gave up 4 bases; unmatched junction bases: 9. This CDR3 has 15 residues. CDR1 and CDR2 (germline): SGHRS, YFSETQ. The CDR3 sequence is CASSPNSGSLYEQYF. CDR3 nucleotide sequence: TGCGCCAGCAGCCCTAATAGCGGGAGTTTGTACGAGCAGTACTTC.

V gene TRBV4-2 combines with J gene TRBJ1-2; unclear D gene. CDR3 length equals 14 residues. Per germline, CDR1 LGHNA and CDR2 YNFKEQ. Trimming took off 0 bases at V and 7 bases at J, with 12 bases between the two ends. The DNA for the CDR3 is TGTGCCAGCAGCCAAGATCCCCGCGATCGTGGCTACACCTTC. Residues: CASSQDPRDRGYTF.

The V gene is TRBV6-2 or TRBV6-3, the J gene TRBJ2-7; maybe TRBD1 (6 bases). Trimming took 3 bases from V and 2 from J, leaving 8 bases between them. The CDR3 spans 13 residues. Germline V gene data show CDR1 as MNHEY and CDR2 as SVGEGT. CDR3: CASSYAGAYEQYF. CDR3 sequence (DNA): TGTGCCAGCAGTTATGCAGGGGCCTACGAGCAGTACTTC.

For the CDR3, the DNA is TGTGCCAGCAGCTCCAGGAGGACCGGGGAGCTGTTTTTT. Protein product: CASSSRRTGELFF. This chain joins TRBV27 and TRBJ2-2; D might be TRBD2 (5 bases). Germline assignment: CDR1 MNHEY and CDR2 SMNVEV (reference sequence). The ends were cut back, 6 bases at V and 5 bases at J, with 10 bases in the middle. CDR3 length: 13 residues.

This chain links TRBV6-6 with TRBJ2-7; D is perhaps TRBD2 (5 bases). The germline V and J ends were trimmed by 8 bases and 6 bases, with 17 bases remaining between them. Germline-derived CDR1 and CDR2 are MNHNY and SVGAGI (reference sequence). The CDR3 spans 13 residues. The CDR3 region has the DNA TGTGCCAGCTGGACTGCCTGGGGATCCGAGCAGTACTTC. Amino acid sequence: CASWTAWGSEQYF.

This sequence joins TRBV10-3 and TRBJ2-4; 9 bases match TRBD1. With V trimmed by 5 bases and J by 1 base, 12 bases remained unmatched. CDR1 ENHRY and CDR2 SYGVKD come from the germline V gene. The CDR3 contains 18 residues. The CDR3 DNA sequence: TGTGCCATCAGTTCGTCCCCACAGGGGGCGATCGCCAAAAACATTCAGTACTTC. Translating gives CAISSSPQGAIAKNIQYF.

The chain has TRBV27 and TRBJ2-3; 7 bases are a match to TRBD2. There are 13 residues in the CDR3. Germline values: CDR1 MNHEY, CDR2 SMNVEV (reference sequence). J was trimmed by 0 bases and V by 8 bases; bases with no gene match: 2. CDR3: CASGGLSTDTQYF. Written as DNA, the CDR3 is TGTGCCAGCGGGGGACTAAGCACAGATACGCAGTATTTT.

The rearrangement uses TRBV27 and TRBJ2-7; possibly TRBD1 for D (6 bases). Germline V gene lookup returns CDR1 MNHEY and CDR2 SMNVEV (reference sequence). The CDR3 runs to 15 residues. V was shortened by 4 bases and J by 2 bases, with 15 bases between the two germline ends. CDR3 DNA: TGTGCCAGCAGTTCGACAGGAACCCCGACCTACGAGCAGTACTTC. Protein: CASSSTGTPTYEQYF.

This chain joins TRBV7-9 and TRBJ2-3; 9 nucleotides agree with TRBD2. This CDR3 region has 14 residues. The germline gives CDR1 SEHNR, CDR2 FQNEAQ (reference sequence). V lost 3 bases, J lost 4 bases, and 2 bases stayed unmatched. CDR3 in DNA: TGTGCCAGCAGCTTCCAGCGGGAGGCAGATACGCAGTATTTT. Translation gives CASSFQREADTQYF.

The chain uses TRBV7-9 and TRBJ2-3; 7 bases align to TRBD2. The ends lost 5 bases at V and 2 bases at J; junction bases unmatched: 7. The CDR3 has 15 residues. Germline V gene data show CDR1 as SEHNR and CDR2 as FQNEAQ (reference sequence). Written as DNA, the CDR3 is TGTGCCAGCAGCCCCGGGACTACACACACAGATACGCAGTATTTT. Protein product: CASSPGTTHTDTQYF.

CDR3 region: CSGRDSGFKETQYF. CDR3 DNA sequence: TGCAGCGGGAGGGATAGCGGATTTAAAGAGACCCAGTACTTC. The V gene is TRBV29-1, the J gene TRBJ2-5; D perhaps matches TRBD2 (6 bases). The germline V and J ends were trimmed by 7 bases and 3 bases, with 18 bases remaining between them. CDR3 size: 14 residues. The germline V gene has CDR1 SQVTM and CDR2 ANQGSEA.

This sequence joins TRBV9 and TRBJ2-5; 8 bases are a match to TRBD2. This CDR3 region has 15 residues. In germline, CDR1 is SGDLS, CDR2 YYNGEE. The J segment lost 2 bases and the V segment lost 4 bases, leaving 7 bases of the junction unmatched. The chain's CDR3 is CASSPGGGTQETQYF. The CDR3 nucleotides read TGTGCCAGCAGCCCCGGGGGGGGGACGCAAGAGACCCAGTACTTC.

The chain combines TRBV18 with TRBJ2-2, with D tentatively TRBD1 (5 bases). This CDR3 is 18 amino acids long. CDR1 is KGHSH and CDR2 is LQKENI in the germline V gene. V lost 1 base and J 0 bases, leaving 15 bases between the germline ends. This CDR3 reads CASSPLRALGANTGELFF. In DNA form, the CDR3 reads TGTGCCAGCTCACCACTCCGGGCCCTAGGGGCGAACACCGGGGAGCTGTTTTTT.

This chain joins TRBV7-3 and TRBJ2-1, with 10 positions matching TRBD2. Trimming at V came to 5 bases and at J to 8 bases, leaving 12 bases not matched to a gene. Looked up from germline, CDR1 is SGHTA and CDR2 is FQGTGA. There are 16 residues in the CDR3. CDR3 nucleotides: TGTGCCAGCAGCAGGACCGGGACTAGCGAGAGTGATGAGCAGTTCTTC. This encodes CASSRTGTSESDEQFF.

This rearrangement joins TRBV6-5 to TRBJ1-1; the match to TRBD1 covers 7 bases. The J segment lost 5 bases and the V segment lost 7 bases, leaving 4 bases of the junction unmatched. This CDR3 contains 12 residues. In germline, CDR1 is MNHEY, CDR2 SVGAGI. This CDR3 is CASTKQGTEAFF. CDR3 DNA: TGTGCCAGCACGAAACAGGGGACTGAAGCTTTCTTT.

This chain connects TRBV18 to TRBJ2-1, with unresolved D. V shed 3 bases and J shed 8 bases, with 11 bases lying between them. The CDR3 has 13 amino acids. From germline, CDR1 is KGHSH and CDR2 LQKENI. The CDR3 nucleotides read TGTGCCAGCTCACCCTCCTCTCGGGATGAGCAGTTCTTC. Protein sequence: CASSPSSRDEQFF.

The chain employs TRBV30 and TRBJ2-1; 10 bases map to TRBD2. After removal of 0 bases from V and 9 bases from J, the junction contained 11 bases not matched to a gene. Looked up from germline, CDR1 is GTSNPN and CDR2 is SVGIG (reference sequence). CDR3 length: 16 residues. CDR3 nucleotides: TGTGCCTGGAGTGTAAGGCGGCTAGCGGGAGTAGGTGAGCAGTTCTTC. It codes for CAWSVRRLAGVGEQFF.

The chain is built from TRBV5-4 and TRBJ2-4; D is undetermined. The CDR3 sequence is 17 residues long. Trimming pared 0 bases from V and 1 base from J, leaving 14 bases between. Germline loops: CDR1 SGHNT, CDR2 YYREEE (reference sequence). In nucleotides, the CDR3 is TGTGCCAGCAGCTTGGACCGACCGACTGTTGCCAAAAACATTCAGTACTTC. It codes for CASSLDRPTVAKNIQYF. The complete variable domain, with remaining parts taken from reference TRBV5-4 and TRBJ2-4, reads ETGVTQSPTHLIKTRGQQVTLRCSSQSGHNTVSWYQQALGQGPQFIFQYYREEENGRGNFPPRFSGLQFPNYSSELNVNALELDDSALYLCASSLDRPTVAKNIQYFGAGTRLSVL.

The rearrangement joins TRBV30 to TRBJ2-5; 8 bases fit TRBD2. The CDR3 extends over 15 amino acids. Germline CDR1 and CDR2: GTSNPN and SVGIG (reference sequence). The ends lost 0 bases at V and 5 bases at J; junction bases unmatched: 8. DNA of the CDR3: TGTGCCTGGAGTGTGGGAGCGGGAGCCGGGGAGACCCAGTACTTC. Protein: CAWSVGAGAGETQYF.